These 2 T cell receptor beta chains came from one sample sequenced in a study of blood T cell repertoires in COVID-19. Generated by immunoSEQ multiplex PCR, the TCRdb table keeps only in-frame clones and is missing some. The sample lists about 120,000 clones; 60% to 85% were seen once. The sample consisted of peripheral blood. These receptors all come from a man between 65 and 85 years old with acute or convalescent COVID-19.

The chain has TRBV13 and TRBJ1-1; 10 bases are a match to TRBD1. CDR3 length equals 13 residues. The germline V gene encodes CDR1 PRHDT and CDR2 FYEKMQ (reference sequence). The V and J ends lost 4 bases and 12 bases, in that order; junction bases with no gene match: 8. The CDR3 nucleotides read TGTGCCAGCAGCTGGCGGACAGGGGGATTGACTTTCTTT. It codes for CASSWRTGGLTFF. The full variable domain, its missing parts supplied by reference TRBV13 and TRBJ1-1, is AAGVIQSPRHLIKEKRETATLKCYPIPRHDTVYWYQQGPGQDPQFLISFYEKMQSDKGSIPDRFSAQQFSDYHSELNMSSLELGDSALYFCASSWRTGGLTFFGQGTRLTVV.

This clone was seen only a few times. The chain uses TRBV6-2 or TRBV6-3 and TRBJ2-7, with 12 bases identical to TRBD1. This CDR3 contains 15 residues. CDR1 is MNHEY, CDR2 SVGEGT, per germline. The J segment lost 6 bases and the V segment lost 5 bases, leaving 8 bases of the junction unmatched. The CDR3 bases are TGTGCCAGCAGTCCGACCGGGACAGGGGGCGCCGAGCAGTACTTC. Its translation is CASSPTGTGGAEQYF.